This T cell receptor beta chain derives from a study of cytomegalovirus exposure and HLA in healthy donors. Study-wide results and caveats: Most TCR sequences were uncommon, yet certain public TCRs appeared in many donors. A cluster of highly shared sequence variants was likely a sequencing artifact. Trimming of TCR beta V- and J-genes showed a link, identified in a later analysis, to a missense DCLRE1C variant.

A word on this clone: Its antigen is currently unknown.

PCR primers comprised 60 Vbeta and 13 Jbeta primers. Assay used: immunoSEQ multiplex PCR; TCRdb lists only in-frame clones, some missing. The sample yields about 130,000 clones, around four fifths seen once. Looked up from germline, CDR1 is SGHRS and CDR2 is YFSETQ. V was cut by 1 base and J by 8 bases, with 21 bases left in between. The CDR3 totals 16 residues. This TCR was sampled from a boy between 2 and 10 years old in good health and CMV-seronegative. Sequences were obtained from PBMCs. The V call is TRBV5-1, the J call TRBJ1-2; D is ambiguous. CDR3 coding DNA: TGCGCCAGCAGCTTGTACCCGACGCAGGAGGCTTCGGGCTACACCTTC. Protein product: CASSLYPTQEASGYTF.